This T cell receptor beta chain was sequenced in a study of graft-versus-host responses after intestinal transplantation. Study-level findings and limits: Present in recipient marrow, GvH clones included some that appeared first in ileum or blood.

With respect to this clone: Its target is not known.

The protocol was immunoSEQ multiplex PCR, while the TCRdb copy is restricted to in-frame clones and leaves out a portion. The sample holds 35,000 to 45,000 clones, roughly 96% seen once. Between the trimmed V and J ends, which lost 4 bases and 4 bases, there was a span of 13 bases. Looked up from germline, CDR1 is MNHEY and CDR2 is SVGAGI. The CDR3 is 14 amino acids. V and J are TRBV6-5 and TRBJ1-2, with D perhaps matching TRBD1 (5 bases). The material was unstimulated CD8+ T cells sorted from spleen or lymph node cells, obtained before transplant. The receptor was derived from a human donor who was the organ donor for an intestinal transplant. In DNA, the CDR3 is TGTGCCAGCAGTTTTTCACGGGACGGCTATGGCTACACCTTC. It specifies CASSFSRDGYGYTF.